This T cell receptor beta chain was sequenced for a study of CD8+CD57+ T cells in acquired aplastic anemia. Study as a whole: The DNA of sorted CD4+ and CD8+ cells averaged around 3 ug. Study outcomes and limitations: A set of about 30 CD8+ CDR3 sequences was shared between patients and controls, and these sequences appeared highly expressed in patients. Patients and controls had CD8+ Simpson's diversity values that were not significantly distinct.

The sequenced patients had an expansion of CD8+CD57+ cells seen by flow cytometry. No patient had been given any therapy when blood was sampled. The CDR3 consists of 16 residues. Per the germline V gene, CDR1 is SEHNR and CDR2 is FQNEAQ (reference sequence). As concerns this clonotype: The antigen remains undetermined. The junction shows a germline mismatch at one end, possibly a read error.

TCR beta VDJ and CDR3 were profiled, and genomic DNA was the template. Via MiXCR, TCRdb re-called the reads, giving one row per CDR3 protein. Of approximately 250,000 distinct CDR3 sequences in the sample, around 82% were seen once. This TCR derives from a human donor with aplastic anemia. The chain uses TRBV7-9 and TRBJ2-1; tentatively, D is TRBD2 (5 bases). Material for sequencing was sorted CD4+, CD8+, or CD8+CD57+ T cells (not recorded which) from PBMCs. Here the CDR3 reads CASSRGAPSTYDEQFF. The CDR3 coding sequence is TGTGCCAGCAGCAGAGGAGCGCCTAGCACCTACGATGAGCAGTTCTTC.